These 32 T cell receptor beta chains were all obtained from the same sample, sequenced in a study of cytomegalovirus exposure and HLA in healthy donors. Method: immunoSEQ multiplex PCR; TCRdb's copy keeps in-frame clones and lacks some. The sample has about 64,000 clones, 95% seen once; the top ten hold almost 6%. Sequencing used PBMCs. These receptors all stem from a woman younger than 35 in good health and CMV-seropositive.

The V and J genes are TRBV28 and TRBJ1-6; D uncertain. The CDR3 is made up of 15 amino acids. Germline lookup yields CDR1 MDHEN and CDR2 SYDVKM. Trimming removed 4 bases from V and 10 bases from J, with 17 bases in between. The CDR3 spells CASSSRTEALSPLHF. CDR3 in DNA: TGTGCCAGCAGTTCCCGGACGGAGGCTTTATCACCCCTCCACTTT.

The chain couples TRBV23-1 to TRBJ1-4; 8 positions agree with TRBD1. TRBV23-1 is an open reading frame, and its role is uncertain. There are 15 residues in the CDR3. V trimming: 3 bases; J trimming: 8 bases; junction bases outside the gene matches: 8. Here the CDR3 DNA reads TGCGCCAGCAGTCAGATGGACAGGGCGAGCGAAAAACTGTTTTTT. Translating gives CASSQMDRASEKLFF.

The chain has TRBV7-9 and TRBJ1-5; TRBD1 aligns across 8 bases. The V segment lost 4 bases and the J segment 10 bases; nucleotides outside the gene matches: 9. CDR3 length: 14 amino acids. CDR1 SEHNR and CDR2 FQNEAQ come from the germline V gene (reference sequence). The CDR3 sequence is CASSSRGLGSPQHF. The CDR3 DNA reads as TGTGCCAGCAGCTCCAGGGGGCTGGGCAGCCCCCAGCATTTT.

The chain recombines TRBV7-9 with TRBJ2-7, with TRBD1 identical over 8 bases. There are 17 residues in the CDR3. CDR1 SEHNR and CDR2 FQNEAQ come from the germline V gene (reference sequence). Germline trimming cut 8 bases from V and 2 bases from J; bases unmatched to any gene: 17. The CDR3, as DNA: TGTGCCAGCGGGCAGGACAGGGACAACCCAAATCCCTACGAGCAGTACTTC. Residues: CASGQDRDNPNPYEQYF. The variable domain in full, completed from reference TRBV7-9 and TRBJ2-7, reads DTGVSQNPRHKITKRGQNVTFRCDPISEHNRLYWYRQTLGQGPEFLTYFQNEAQLEKSRLLSDRFSAERPKGSFSTLEIQRTEQGDSAMYLCASGQDRDNPNPYEQYFGPGTRLTVT.

This chain links TRBV28 with TRBJ1-2; D possibly corresponds to TRBD1 (5 bases). The CDR3 length is 14 residues. V dropped 5 bases and J dropped 3 bases, with 13 bases sitting between them. The germline V gene has CDR1 MDHEN and CDR2 SYDVKM. The CDR3 bases are TGTGCCAGCAGTCCCAGGGTTGAGGACTATGGCTACACCTTC. Translating it yields CASSPRVEDYGYTF.

The chain has TRBV7-6 and TRBJ2-3; 14 bases match TRBD2. This CDR3 is 19 amino acids long. Trimming took 3 bases from V and 2 from J; bases not matched to a gene: 10. Germline loops: CDR1 SGHVS, CDR2 FNYEAQ. The CDR3 here is CASSLTSGRARGSTDTQYF. As DNA, the CDR3 is TGTGCCAGCAGCTTGACTAGCGGGAGGGCTCGTGGGTCCACAGATACGCAGTATTTT.

This chain links TRBV7-3 with TRBJ1-2, with 10 positions matching TRBD1. V lost 6 bases and J lost 6; bases outside the gene matches: 4. There are 13 residues in the CDR3. Germline assignment: CDR1 SGHTA and CDR2 FQGTGA. The DNA for the CDR3 is TGTGCCAGCAGTCCGACAGGGGGCCATGGCTACACCTTC. Its translation is CASSPTGGHGYTF.

By frequency in the sample, this clone is medium-sized. The chain recombines TRBV19 with TRBJ1-5, with no clear D. CDR1 is LNHDA and CDR2 is SQIVND in the germline V gene (reference sequence). This CDR3 has 14 amino acids. Trimming removed 7 bases at V and 1 base at J, with 11 bases between. CDR3 sequence: CASNGAGSNQPQHF. CDR3 sequence (DNA): TGTGCCAGTAACGGAGCGGGGAGCAATCAGCCCCAGCATTTT. The full variable domain, in which reference TRBV19 and TRBJ1-5 provide the parts outside the CDR3, is DGGITQSPKYLFRKEGQNVTLSCEQNLNHDAMYWYRQDPGQGLRLIYYSQIVNDFQKGDIAEGYSVSREKKESFPLTVTSAQKNPTAFYLCASNGAGSNQPQHFGDGTRLSIL.

The chain carries TRBV29-1 and TRBJ2-1; 9 bases fit TRBD2. The CDR3 totals 16 residues. Trimming cost V 6 bases and J 4 bases; bases outside gene matches: 13. Germline V gene lookup returns CDR1 SQVTM and CDR2 ANQGSEA. DNA of the CDR3: TGCAGCGTAAGGAGGTCTAGCGGGACCTTATACAATGAGCAGTTCTTC. Protein: CSVRRSSGTLYNEQFF.

This clone was observed once. The CDR3 protein is CASSLADRVANTIYF. CDR3 DNA: TGTGCCAGCAGCTTAGCAGACAGGGTGGCAAACACCATATATTTT. This chain uses TRBV11-2 with TRBJ1-3, with 7 bases aligning to TRBD1. The CDR3 totals 15 residues. CDR1 SGHAT and CDR2 FQNNGV come from the germline V gene. J was trimmed by 6 bases and V by 1 base; bases with no gene match: 6.

The genes are TRBV28 and TRBJ1-2, with a possible D match to TRBD1 (5 bases). Per germline, CDR1 MDHEN and CDR2 SYDVKM. V gave up 2 bases and J gave up 3 bases, with 13 bases separating them. The CDR3 extends over 15 amino acids. Here the CDR3 reads CASSLGRGRDYGYTF. DNA for the CDR3: TGTGCCAGCAGTTTAGGAAGGGGTAGGGACTATGGCTACACCTTC.

The rearrangement uses TRBV5-6 and TRBJ2-1, with D hard to call. The CDR3 has 12 amino acids. The germline gives CDR1 SGHDT, CDR2 YYEEEE. The ends were cut back, 4 bases at V and 8 bases at J, with 10 bases in the middle. CDR3 residues: CASSQSRYEQFF. The DNA for the CDR3 is TGTGCCAGCAGCCAAAGTCGGTATGAGCAGTTCTTC.

This chain connects TRBV6-7 to TRBJ2-3; 9 bases map to TRBD2. TRBV6-7 is an ORF, and what it does is uncertain. V trimming: 9 bases; J trimming: 2 bases; junction bases outside the gene matches: 3. The CDR3 is 13 amino acids. Written as DNA, the CDR3 is TGTGCCAGTGCGGGGGGGTCCACAGATACGCAGTATTTT. It encodes CASAGGSTDTQYF.

V is TRBV4-1 and J is TRBJ2-1, with a weak D call TRBD2 (5 bases). Deletions cut 1 base from V and 14 bases from J, with 18 bases between. The CDR3 is 14 residues long. CDR1 and CDR2 (germline): MGHRA, YSYEKL. CDR3 sequence (DNA): TGCGCCAGCAGCCAAGCTATGATCCCGGGGAAAGAGTTCTTC. Its protein is CASSQAMIPGKEFF.

The chain uses TRBV12-1 and TRBJ1-2; no DNA check was done on the table's D call, TRBD1. TRBV12-1 has pseudogene status. CDR3 length equals 13 residues. CDR3 DNA: TGTGCCAGCACTCCATCACAGGGGGGAGGCTACACCTTC. Protein sequence: CASTPSQGGGYTF.

This clone appeared once. The gene calls are TRBV27 and TRBJ2-2, with TRBD2 matching 8 bases. With 8 bases clipped from V and 1 base from J, the junction kept 6 bases outside the gene matches. The CDR3 sequence is 15 residues long. CDR1 and CDR2 from the germline V gene are MNHEY and SMNVEV (reference sequence). The DNA of the CDR3 is TGTGCCAGCGCGAGGAGCGGGAGGAACACCGGGGAGCTGTTTTTT. Translated: CASARSGRNTGELFF.

The chain is built from TRBV9 and TRBJ1-6; 10 bases align to TRBD1. Germline trimming cut 3 bases from V and 10 bases from J; bases unmatched to any gene: 7. The CDR3 length is 15 residues. Germline CDR1 SGDLS, CDR2 YYNGEE. CDR3 bases: TGTGCCAGCAGCGCTCGGACAGGGGGTTTATCACCCCTCCACTTT. Its translation: CASSARTGGLSPLHF.

This sequence joins TRBV2 and TRBJ2-1; maybe TRBD2 (6 bases). V dropped 0 bases and J dropped 2 bases, with 11 bases sitting between them. This CDR3 is built from 16 residues. CDR1 SNHLY and CDR2 FYNNEI come from the germline V gene. The CDR3 region is CASSEARDSAYNEQFF. The DNA of the CDR3 is TGTGCCAGCAGTGAAGCCCGGGACTCCGCCTACAATGAGCAGTTCTTC.

V and J are TRBV7-9 and TRBJ1-2; TRBD1 matches 7 bases. Looked up from germline, CDR1 is SEHNR and CDR2 is FQNEAQ (reference sequence). The junction had 12 bases not matched to a gene; V was cut back by 3 bases and J by 2 bases. The CDR3 covers 17 residues. The CDR3: CASSFTSGTVRNYGYTF. The CDR3 DNA reads as TGTGCCAGCAGCTTCACATCCGGGACAGTCAGGAACTATGGCTACACCTTC.

The gene calls are TRBV7-9 and TRBJ1-1; D is unresolved. This CDR3 contains 14 residues. V lost 5 bases and J 1 base, leaving 11 bases between the germline ends. Germline CDR1 is SEHNR and CDR2 is FQNEAQ (reference sequence). CDR3 sequence (DNA): TGTGCCAGCAGCCCCGACACCCGGAACACTGAAGCTTTCTTT. It specifies CASSPDTRNTEAFF.

This chain joins TRBV4-1 and TRBJ2-1; 7 nucleotides line up with TRBD1. The CDR3 sequence is 15 residues long. The germline V gene encodes CDR1 MGHRA and CDR2 YSYEKL. After removal of 1 base from V and 8 bases from J, the junction contained 8 bases not matched to a gene. In DNA, the CDR3 is TGCGCCAGCAGCCAAGTAGGGACAGCCGGGTATGAGCAGTTCTTC. Translated: CASSQVGTAGYEQFF.

This chain joins TRBV7-9 and TRBJ2-1; tentative D call: TRBD2 (5 bases). Germline V gene data show CDR1 as SEHNR and CDR2 as FQNEAQ (reference sequence). This CDR3 has 12 residues. V was trimmed by 8 bases and J by 8 bases, leaving 13 bases between them. DNA of the CDR3: TGTGCCAGCGGACTGCTGGTACATGAGCAGTTCTTC. Residues: CASGLLVHEQFF.

This chain uses TRBV20-1 with TRBJ1-1; D may be TRBD1 (5 bases). The CDR3 contains 11 residues. Germline CDR1 is DFQATT and CDR2 is SNEGSKA (reference sequence). CDR3 loop: CSAGFWTEAFF. The CDR3 bases are TGCAGCGCAGGGTTTTGGACTGAAGCTTTCTTT.

The chain is built from TRBV7-9 and TRBJ2-7, with TRBD2 matching over 11 bases. V lost 8 bases and J lost 3; bases outside the gene matches: 15. Germline V gene sequence: CDR1 SEHNR, CDR2 FQNEAQ (reference sequence). CDR3 size: 17 residues. CDR3 amino acids: CASQKLTSGRLDYEQYF. The CDR3 region has the DNA TGTGCCAGCCAAAAGCTTACTAGCGGGAGATTAGACTACGAGCAGTACTTC.

The chain employs TRBV27 and TRBJ2-1; 7 nucleotides match TRBD1. J lost 7 bases, V lost 4 bases, and 7 bases had no gene match. The CDR3 runs to 14 residues. Germline CDR1 and CDR2: MNHEY and SMNVEV (reference sequence). DNA of the CDR3: TGTGCCAGCAGTTGGTTTTCGACAGGGAATGAGCAGTTCTTC. Amino acid sequence: CASSWFSTGNEQFF.

This chain joins TRBV7-2 and TRBJ2-5; 7 positions match TRBD2. The CDR3 extends over 15 amino acids. Unmatched junction bases numbered 8, after V lost 2 bases and J lost 5 bases. Germline V gene lookup returns CDR1 SGHTA and CDR2 FQGNSA. CDR3: CASSLYAGVRETQYF. DNA of the CDR3: TGTGCCAGCAGCTTATATGCGGGAGTGAGGGAGACCCAGTACTTC.

The chain carries TRBV28 and TRBJ2-7, with unresolved D. Trimming pared 3 bases from V and 3 bases from J, leaving 9 bases between. Germline CDR1 and CDR2: MDHEN and SYDVKM. The CDR3 has 13 amino acids. For the CDR3, the DNA is TGTGCCAGCAGTTTTAATAGTTACTACGAGCAGTACTTC. It specifies CASSFNSYYEQYF.

The chain uses TRBV5-1 and TRBJ1-1; D remains unclear. The germline V and J ends were trimmed by 3 bases and 4 bases, with 13 bases remaining between them. This CDR3 is built from 14 residues. Germline V gene data show CDR1 as SGHRS and CDR2 as YFSETQ. The CDR3 reads CASSWLVVGTEAFF. CDR3 coding DNA: TGCGCCAGCAGCTGGCTGGTTGTTGGCACTGAAGCTTTCTTT.

CDR3 protein: CASSSRGTTTGELFF. CDR3 coding DNA: TGTGCCAGCAGCTCCCGCGGGACTACCACCGGGGAGCTGTTTTTT. The gene calls are TRBV5-4 and TRBJ2-2, with 7 bases fitting TRBD2. V was clipped by 3 bases and J by 4 bases; unmatched bases: 6. This CDR3 contains 15 residues. Per the germline V gene, CDR1 is SGHNT and CDR2 is YYREEE (reference sequence).

This sequence joins TRBV5-1 and TRBJ2-7, with TRBD2 matching over 9 bases. This CDR3 region has 15 residues. V dropped 3 bases and J dropped 4; count of bases not matched to a gene: 8. The V gene's germline CDR1 is SGHRS and CDR2 YFSETQ. CDR3 nucleotide sequence: TGCGCCAGCAGCTCGGGTAGCGGGAGTCTGTACGAGCAGTACTTC. Protein sequence: CASSSGSGSLYEQYF.

V gene TRBV4-3 combines with J gene TRBJ2-2, with TRBD2 matching over 9 bases. The J segment lost 3 bases and the V segment lost 0 bases, leaving 5 bases of the junction unmatched. The germline V gene encodes CDR1 LGHNA and CDR2 YSLEER. CDR3 length equals 17 residues. CDR3 region: CASSQDASGRYTGELFF. In DNA, the CDR3 is TGCGCCAGCAGCCAAGATGCCAGCGGGAGGTACACCGGGGAGCTGTTTTTT.

J is TRBJ2-4 and V is TRBV7-3, with 7 bases matching TRBD2. From germline, CDR1 is SGHTA and CDR2 FQGTGA. This CDR3 has 15 amino acids. V shed 5 bases and J 3 bases; nucleotides not matched to a gene: 7. The CDR3 nucleotides are TGTGCCAGCAGCGCAGGCGGGGGTGGCAAAAACATTCAGTACTTC. This codes for CASSAGGGGKNIQYF.